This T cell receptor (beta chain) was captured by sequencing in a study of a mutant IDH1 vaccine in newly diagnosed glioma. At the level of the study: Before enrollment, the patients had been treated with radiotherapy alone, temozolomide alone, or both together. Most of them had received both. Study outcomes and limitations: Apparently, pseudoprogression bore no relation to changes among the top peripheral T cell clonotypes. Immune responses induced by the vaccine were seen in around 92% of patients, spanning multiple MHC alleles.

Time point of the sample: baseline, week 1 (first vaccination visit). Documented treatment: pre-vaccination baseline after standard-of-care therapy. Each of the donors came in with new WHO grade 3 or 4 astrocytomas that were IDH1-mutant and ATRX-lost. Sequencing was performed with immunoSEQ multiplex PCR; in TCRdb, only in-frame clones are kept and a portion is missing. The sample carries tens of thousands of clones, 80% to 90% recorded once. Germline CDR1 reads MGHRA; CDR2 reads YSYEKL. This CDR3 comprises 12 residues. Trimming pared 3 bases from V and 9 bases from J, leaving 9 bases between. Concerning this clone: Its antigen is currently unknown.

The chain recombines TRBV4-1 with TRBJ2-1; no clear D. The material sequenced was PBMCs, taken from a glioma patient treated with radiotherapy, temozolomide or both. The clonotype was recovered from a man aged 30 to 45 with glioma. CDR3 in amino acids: CASSHLGGEQFF. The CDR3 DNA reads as TGCGCCAGCAGCCACCTCGGTGGTGAGCAGTTCTTC.